This T cell receptor (beta chain) was observed in a study of shared clonotypes between healthy human individuals. Study findings and constraints: Rarefaction showed sorted-subset sequencing was incomplete despite large depth.

CD45RO-negative, CCR7-positively selected cells formed the naive CD8 fraction, excluding terminally differentiated effector memory CD45RA+ cells. Remarks on this clone: Its antigen is still unknown.

J lost 5 bases, V lost 5 bases, and 7 bases had no gene match. In germline, CDR1 is SGHAT, CDR2 FQNNGV. CDR3 length: 15 amino acids. On sorted subsets, replicate PCRs used approximately 200 ng DNA, or about 33,000 T cell genomes. Produced via immunoSEQ multiplex PCR; TCRdb's table is partial and in-frame only. Here the sample spans hundreds of thousands of clones, roughly 96% being singletons. V usage is TRBV11-2 and J usage is TRBJ2-1, with 9 bases lining up with TRBD2. The sample comprised naive CD8+ T cells sorted from blood. The TCR sequence derives from a woman aged 25 to 39 in good health. The CDR3 DNA follows: TGTGCCAGCAGCCTGCGGTTAGCGGGAGACAATGAGCAGTTCTTC. The encoded protein is CASSLRLAGDNEQFF.